A selection of T cell receptor beta chains follows, all from one sample in a study of Graves' ophthalmopathy and Graves' hyperthyroidism. TCRdb re-analysed the multiplex PCR reads in MiXCR, keeping a single row per CDR3 protein. The repertoire holds over 500,000 distinct CDR3 sequences, with about a fifth as singletons. The source material was peripheral blood. Receptor source: a woman younger than 30 with stable Graves' hyperthyroidism. Some clones in this sample may be carry-over from other donors' samples. Each CDR3 is given with its conserved first and last residue. The D gene is left open where the match is weak.

cdr3_aa: CASSPSNGADSPLHF; j_call: TRBJ1-6; d_call: .; v_call: TRBV7-8
cdr3_aa: CASSDRSEGEQYF; j_call: TRBJ2-7; d_call: .; v_call: TRBV2
cdr3_aa: CASSLGVKTEAFF; j_call: TRBJ1-1; d_call: .; v_call: TRBV12-3/TRBV12-4
cdr3_aa: CASSPGQGVREQYF; j_call: TRBJ2-7; d_call: TRBD1; v_call: TRBV12-3/TRBV12-4
cdr3_aa: CASSQTNDRNTGELFF; j_call: TRBJ2-2; d_call: .; v_call: TRBV18
cdr3_aa: CASSQDRLPSYF; j_call: TRBJ2-7; d_call: .; v_call: TRBV7-2
cdr3_aa: CASSKGRGEQYF; j_call: TRBJ2-7; d_call: .; v_call: TRBV28
cdr3_aa: CSVLTGNTEAFF; j_call: TRBJ1-1; d_call: .; v_call: TRBV29-1
cdr3_aa: CASSLQTVSSYEQYF; j_call: TRBJ2-7; d_call: .; v_call: TRBV5-1
cdr3_aa: CASSPRGIANYGYTF; j_call: TRBJ1-2; d_call: .; v_call: TRBV6-1
cdr3_aa: CASRVAATYEQYF; j_call: TRBJ2-7; d_call: .; v_call: TRBV6-1
cdr3_aa: CASTAGRTNYGYTF; j_call: TRBJ1-2; d_call: .; v_call: TRBV6-1
cdr3_aa: CASSISTWTEAFF; j_call: TRBJ1-1; d_call: .; v_call: TRBV19
cdr3_aa: CASSLVFHEQYF; j_call: TRBJ2-7; d_call: .; v_call: TRBV12-3/TRBV12-4
cdr3_aa: CASIPTRGAEETQYF; j_call: TRBJ2-5; d_call: .; v_call: TRBV27
cdr3_aa: CASSSGVGNQPQHF; j_call: TRBJ1-5; d_call: .; v_call: TRBV27
cdr3_aa: CASSEARLPQEQFF; j_call: TRBJ2-1; d_call: .; v_call: TRBV2
cdr3_aa: CASSQGAGFHEQYF; j_call: TRBJ2-7; d_call: TRBD1; v_call: TRBV11-1
cdr3_aa: CASSLLADGTYEQYF; j_call: TRBJ2-7; d_call: .; v_call: TRBV28
cdr3_aa: CSARTWEQADQPQHF; j_call: TRBJ1-5; d_call: .; v_call: TRBV20-1
cdr3_aa: CASSEITSIGELFF; j_call: TRBJ2-2; d_call: .; v_call: TRBV6-1
cdr3_aa: CASSFLGGTRTDTQYF; j_call: TRBJ2-3; d_call: .; v_call: TRBV11-2
cdr3_aa: CASSPSHHPEAFF; j_call: TRBJ1-1; d_call: .; v_call: TRBV11-2
cdr3_aa: CSASLETQYF; j_call: TRBJ2-5; d_call: .; v_call: TRBV20-1
cdr3_aa: CASSYQPGPYEQYF; j_call: TRBJ2-7; d_call: .; v_call: TRBV6-5
cdr3_aa: CASSPNWGDTEAFF; j_call: TRBJ1-1; d_call: .; v_call: TRBV7-6
cdr3_aa: CATSDSGGGYSNQPQHF; j_call: TRBJ1-5; d_call: .; v_call: TRBV24-1
cdr3_aa: CASSLGQGDLYGYTF; j_call: TRBJ1-2; d_call: TRBD1; v_call: TRBV6-4
cdr3_aa: CASSPRRTRQGLQETQYF; j_call: TRBJ2-5; d_call: TRBD1; v_call: TRBV3-1
cdr3_aa: CASSQGASQDTEAFF; j_call: TRBJ1-1; d_call: TRBD1; v_call: TRBV7-9
cdr3_aa: CAITLTGHTEAFF; j_call: TRBJ1-1; d_call: TRBD1; v_call: TRBV10-3
cdr3_aa: CSVEDPGVRETQYF; j_call: TRBJ2-5; d_call: .; v_call: TRBV29-1
cdr3_aa: CASSFMGDQPQHF; j_call: TRBJ1-5; d_call: .; v_call: TRBV28
cdr3_aa: CASSIGQTNTEAFF; j_call: TRBJ1-1; d_call: .; v_call: TRBV19
cdr3_aa: CASSFGEGYEQYF; j_call: TRBJ2-7; d_call: TRBD2; v_call: TRBV7-2
cdr3_aa: CASSVQLAGGEEQYF; j_call: TRBJ2-7; d_call: TRBD2; v_call: TRBV7-2
cdr3_aa: CASSTGTGSNTGELFF; j_call: TRBJ2-2; d_call: TRBD1; v_call: TRBV7-8
cdr3_aa: CASSVGYYNTGELFF; j_call: TRBJ2-2; d_call: .; v_call: TRBV9
cdr3_aa: CSAREGQGTYEQYF; j_call: TRBJ2-7; d_call: TRBD1; v_call: TRBV20-1
cdr3_aa: CASSLPSGELFF; j_call: TRBJ2-2; d_call: .; v_call: TRBV5-6
cdr3_aa: CASLISGLALPHTGELFF; j_call: TRBJ2-2; d_call: TRBD2; v_call: TRBV2
cdr3_aa: CAISDGTLTDTQYF; j_call: TRBJ2-3; d_call: .; v_call: TRBV10-3
cdr3_aa: CASSQGALNQPQHF; j_call: TRBJ1-5; d_call: .; v_call: TRBV3-1
cdr3_aa: CSARAGIYYGYTF; j_call: TRBJ1-2; d_call: .; v_call: TRBV20-1
cdr3_aa: CASSLLGQGGMEQYF; j_call: TRBJ2-7; d_call: TRBD1; v_call: TRBV28
cdr3_aa: CSARPGWNTEAFF; j_call: TRBJ1-1; d_call: .; v_call: TRBV20-1
cdr3_aa: CASSEYTQYYGYTF; j_call: TRBJ1-2; d_call: .; v_call: TRBV18
cdr3_aa: CASSASRQGYEQYF; j_call: TRBJ2-7; d_call: .; v_call: TRBV6-1
cdr3_aa: CASSYSPQGGDGYTF; j_call: TRBJ1-2; d_call: .; v_call: TRBV6-5
cdr3_aa: CASSVQGALYEQYF; j_call: TRBJ2-7; d_call: TRBD1; v_call: TRBV2
cdr3_aa: CSVQGAYGYTF; j_call: TRBJ1-2; d_call: TRBD1; v_call: TRBV29-1
cdr3_aa: CSVEGLGQTKAFF; j_call: TRBJ1-1; d_call: .; v_call: TRBV29-1
cdr3_aa: CASSLTVRDQPQHF; j_call: TRBJ1-5; d_call: .; v_call: TRBV27
cdr3_aa: CAWRLWGSGNTIYF; j_call: TRBJ1-3; d_call: .; v_call: TRBV30